This T cell receptor (beta chain) comes out of a study of blood T cell repertoires in COVID-19. Study members were between about 18 and 95 years old and lived in some 26 US regions. Assignment of participants to cohorts was predicated upon participant-reported clinical history. Recovery among Cohort 3 donors was established by two negative PCRs, clearance, or symptom resolution. The authors' processing: From reference gene primer amplification, estimates of nucleated cell counts were derived. Sequencing used immunoSEQ multiplex PCR; TCRdb keeps in-frame clones, though not all of them. V, J and clone size derive from that table, while D and trimming were established from the DNA sequence. The sample shows 380,000 or so clones, about 89% of them seen only once. This CDR3 contains 18 residues. CDR1 is SGHDT, CDR2 YYEEEE, per germline. Trimming left V 2 bases short and J 7 bases short, with 27 bases between.

This TCR was recovered from a man aged 25 to 40 who had recovered from COVID-19. Sequenced material: PBMCs or T cells enriched from blood (not recorded which). V usage is TRBV5-6 and J usage is TRBJ1-1; maybe TRBD1 (5 bases). The CDR3 DNA is TGTGCCAGCAGCTTTTGGACATCCCATGGATATAAGGGGCGTGAAGCTTTCTTT. As protein: CASSFWTSHGYKGREAFF.